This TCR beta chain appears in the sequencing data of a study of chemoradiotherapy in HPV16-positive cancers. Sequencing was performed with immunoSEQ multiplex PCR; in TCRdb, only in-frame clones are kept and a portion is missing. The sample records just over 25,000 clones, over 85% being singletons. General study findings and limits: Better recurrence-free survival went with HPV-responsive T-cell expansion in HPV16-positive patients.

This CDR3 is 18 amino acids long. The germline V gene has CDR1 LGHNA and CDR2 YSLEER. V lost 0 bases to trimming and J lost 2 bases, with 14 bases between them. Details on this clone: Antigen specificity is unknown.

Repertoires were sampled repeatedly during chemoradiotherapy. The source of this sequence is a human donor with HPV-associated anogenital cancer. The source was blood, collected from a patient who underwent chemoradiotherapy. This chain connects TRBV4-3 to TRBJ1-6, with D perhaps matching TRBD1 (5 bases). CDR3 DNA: TGCGCCAGCAGCCAAGAGGGCCTACGGGGGGCCTATAATTCACCCCTCCACTTT. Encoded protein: CASSQEGLRGAYNSPLHF.